This entry describes one T cell receptor beta chain. In the PCR, 60 Vbeta and 13 Jbeta primers were used. Produced via immunoSEQ multiplex PCR; TCRdb's table is partial and in-frame only. The sample contains more than 80,000 clones, 86% of which appear only once. The data originate from a study of cytomegalovirus exposure and HLA in healthy donors. Germline values: CDR1 SGDLS, CDR2 YYNGEE. This CDR3 comprises 15 residues. V trimming: 1 base; J trimming: 0 bases; junction bases outside the gene matches: 4. Specimen: PBMCs. This TCR was recovered from a man aged 25-40 years in good health and CMV-seropositive. The V and J genes are TRBV9 and TRBJ2-7; TRBD2 matches 7 bases. The CDR3 loop reads CASSVTAGHSYEQYF. In nucleotides, the CDR3 is TGTGCCAGCAGCGTAACAGCGGGGCACTCCTACGAGCAGTACTTC.